A single sample gave rise to the 8 T cell receptor beta chains below, sequenced in a study of cytomegalovirus exposure and HLA in healthy donors. In the PCR, 60 Vbeta and 13 Jbeta primers were used. Assay used: immunoSEQ multiplex PCR; TCRdb lists only in-frame clones, some missing. This table holds under 150,000 clones, 70% to 85% found once. The specimen sequenced was PBMCs. All receptors come from a boy aged 2 to 10 in good health and CMV-seronegative.

In this sample, this clone turned up once. The rearrangement uses TRBV5-6 and TRBJ2-1; 12 positions agree with TRBD2. J was trimmed by 9 bases and V by 2 bases; bases with no gene match: 9. Germline CDR1 and CDR2: SGHDT and YYEEEE. The CDR3 has 16 amino acids. CDR3 protein: CASSFRTSGMRREQFF. The CDR3 nucleotides read TGTGCCAGCAGCTTCCGGACTAGCGGGATGAGACGTGAGCAGTTCTTC.

In regard to this clone: Relative to the germline gene, one junction end is altered; a read error may explain this. The rearrangement uses TRBV5-6 and TRBJ1-2; possible D gene TRBD1, 6 bases. Germline-derived CDR1 and CDR2 are SGHDT and YYEEEE. The CDR3 has 19 amino acids. CDR3 bases: TGTGCCGGCAGCTCTGAGACGCAGGGGTTAAAGGTTTGGGGCTATGGCTACACCTTC. It encodes CAGSSETQGLKVWGYGYTF. The variable domain in full, completed from reference TRBV5-6 and TRBJ1-2, reads DAGVTQSPTHLIKTRGQQVTLRCSPKSGHDTVSWYQQALGQGPQFIFQYYEEEERQRGNFPDRFSGHQFPNYSSELNVNALLLGDSALYLCAGSSETQGLKVWGYGYTFGSGTRLTVV.

V is TRBV29-1 and J is TRBJ1-1, with 8 bases that match TRBD1. The CDR3 is 11 residues long. CDR1 and CDR2 from the germline V gene are SQVTM and ANQGSEA. V lost 5 bases, J lost 5 bases, and 1 base stayed unmatched. DNA of the CDR3: TGCAGCGTTAACAGGGGGACTGAAGCTTTCTTT. Its protein is CSVNRGTEAFF.

The chain joins TRBV5-8 to TRBJ2-5, with 7 bases identical to TRBD2. Germline V gene sequence: CDR1 SGHTS, CDR2 YDEGEE. The V gene end was trimmed by 1 base and the J gene end by 3 bases; junction bases not matched to a gene: 6. The CDR3 sequence is 15 residues long. CDR3 bases: TGTGCCAGCAGCTTGTTCGGGACTAACAAAGAGACCCAGTACTTC. The encoded protein is CASSLFGTNKETQYF.

The chain employs TRBV7-6 and TRBJ1-3; weak D call: TRBD1 (6 bases). The CDR3 sequence is 20 residues long. The V end was cut by 5 bases, the J end by 0 bases, with 26 bases between. Germline V CDR1 and CDR2: SGHVS, FNYEAQ. The CDR3 loop reads CASSRFADPGAVPSGNTIYF. CDR3 DNA: TGTGCCAGCAGCCGATTCGCGGATCCAGGGGCCGTACCCTCTGGAAACACCATATATTTT.

This rearrangement joins TRBV9 to TRBJ2-3, with 9 bases matching TRBD2. The CDR3 extends over 16 amino acids. Germline lookup yields CDR1 SGDLS and CDR2 YYNGEE. The J segment lost 5 bases and the V segment lost 4 bases, leaving 11 bases of the junction unmatched. The CDR3 reads CASSTPVAGAGDTQYF. The CDR3 DNA is TGTGCCAGCAGCACCCCCGTAGCGGGAGCAGGAGATACGCAGTATTTT.

V and J are TRBV18 and TRBJ1-5, with a tentative D call TRBD1 (5 bases). Germline V CDR1 and CDR2: KGHSH, LQKENI. This CDR3 spans 14 amino acids. V was clipped by 6 bases and J by 2 bases, with 11 bases between them. The CDR3 sequence: CASSGGWGNQPQHF. The DNA of the CDR3 is TGTGCCAGCTCTGGGGGGTGGGGCAATCAGCCCCAGCATTTT.

This clone was picked up a small number of times. This chain connects TRBV6-1 to TRBJ2-7; D is unclear. V shed 10 bases and J shed 4 bases, with 23 bases lying between them. This CDR3 contains 15 residues. Germline V gene lookup returns CDR1 MNHNS and CDR2 SASEGT. CDR3 in amino acids: CAIFFKQKAAYEQYF. CDR3 coding DNA: TGTGCCATTTTTTTCAAGCAGAAGGCGGCATACGAGCAGTACTTC.